This TCR beta chain was observed in a study of molecular identifiers for immune sequencing clone quantification. Previously described methods and listed TCR primers were used for bulk TCR libraries. One entry per CDR3 protein, called by TCRdb with MiXCR from the PCR reads. The table includes around 460,000 distinct CDR3 sequences, about 26% detected once. This clonotype appeared a few times. Its target is unknown. Study-level points and caveats: Researchers reportedly could pick up spiked Jurkat TCR RNA from one cell mixed into more than 800,000 naive cells.

The sorting of naive CD8 T cells used the CD8+CD4-CCR7+CD45RA+ phenotype. This CDR3 is 18 amino acids long. Germline values: CDR1 SGHVS, CDR2 FQNEAQ. Trimming removed 7 bases from V and 2 bases from J, with 26 bases in between. J is TRBJ1-1 and V is TRBV7-8; D is unresolved. This sequence was found in a human donor in good health. Some libraries in this study had Jurkat cell RNA spiked in. The sequenced sample was naive CD8+ T cells from blood, with Jurkat cell RNA spiked in. Subset: FACS-sorted CD8+CD4-CCR7+CD45RA+ naive T cells. This chain's CDR3 is CASTTLPYQVGLNTEAFF. CDR3 nucleotide sequence: TGTGCCAGCACCACCCTCCCCTACCAAGTTGGACTTAACACTGAAGCTTTCTTT.